This T cell receptor (beta chain) was captured by sequencing in a study of OX40 agonist ivuxolimab in advanced cancers. Background on the study: Males comprised around 78% of the group, whose mean age was roughly 60 years (range 23 to 79). Partial responses were recorded for three patients, including one with hepatocellular carcinoma and two with cutaneous melanoma.

Overall study findings and caveats: Nonresponders, in some cases, also had low normalized T-cell clonal expansion. CD8+ T cells showed, on average, more clonal expansion than CD4+ cells.

Data came from immunoSEQ multiplex PCR; TCRdb stores just in-frame clones and leaves some out. The sample holds just under 80,000 clones, around 91% seen once. As to this clone: Its antigen is not known.

The source was CD4+ or CD8+ T cells sorted from blood, collected in a trial of the OX40 agonist ivuxolimab. The receptor comes from an adult with an advanced solid tumor such as melanoma, head and neck, liver or kidney cancer.

The chain's CDR3 is CASSLTSATYEQYF. DNA of the CDR3: TGTGCCAGCAGTCTAACCTCGGCAACCTACGAGCAGTACTTC. The chain couples TRBV6-1 to TRBJ2-7; D gene ambiguous. The V and J ends lost 5 bases and 2 bases respectively, with 13 bases between them. CDR3 length: 14 amino acids. Germline CDR1 MNHNS, CDR2 SASEGT.